This entry concerns a single T cell receptor (beta chain). Its target is not known. This entry belongs to a study of T cells expressing NK-cell markers. The overall study: Out of eight donors sequenced, seven tested HCMV-seropositive and the remaining one seronegative. Study-level results: What remained unclear was the HCMV specificity of expanded NKG2C+ T cell clones.

TCRdb reprocessed the 5' RACE reads; each CDR3 protein has one entry and no DNA is given. Reported are 200,000 to 300,000 distinct CDR3 sequences; the ten largest clones contain roughly 4.2%. The CDR3 loop spans 12 amino acids. The V gene's germline CDR1 is LGHDT and CDR2 YNNKEL (reference sequence). The specimen sequenced was blood T cells: a sorted CD56 or NKG2C T cell subset, CD4+ or CD8+ T cells, or bulk PBMC T cells (not recorded which). The TCR was taken from a woman between 18 and 69 years old in good health. This chain joins TRBV3-1 and TRBJ2-7. This CDR3 reads CASSQSKYEQYF.